This T cell receptor beta chain was sequenced for a study of blood T cell repertoires in COVID-19. About the study: Samples taken during acute and convalescent COVID-19 were collected in the United States, Italy and Spain.

Original analysis: Estimated nucleated cell counts came from reference gene primer amplification. Only in-frame clones appear in the TCRdb table, and some are missing; sequencing was by immunoSEQ multiplex PCR. The D gene and trimming were derived from the DNA, and the V and J assignments and clone size from that table. The sample lists 25,000 to 30,000 clones, over 85% occurring once. V was clipped by 2 bases and J by 2 bases; unmatched bases: 7. The V gene's germline CDR1 is MNHNS and CDR2 SASEGT. The CDR3 has 16 amino acids. The chain is built from TRBV6-1 and TRBJ2-3; 7 bases fit TRBD2. This TCR came from a human donor in a cohort sampled during active COVID-19. Sequenced material: peripheral blood. For the CDR3, the DNA is TGTGCCAGCAGTGAATCTGTGAGCGGGGACACAGATACGCAGTATTTT. Translation: CASSESVSGDTDTQYF.